Shown below are 29 T cell receptor beta chains from a single sample sequenced in a study of T cells in Graves' hyperthyroidism and ophthalmopathy. Researchers took RNA transcripts and amplified the TCR beta CDR3 regions from them. In the first-round RT-PCR of the TCR CDR3, the HTBI primer set was used. TCRdb re-called the multiplex PCR reads through MiXCR, storing one row per CDR3 protein. This sample has hundreds of thousands of distinct CDR3 sequences; roughly 15% occur once, and the top ten carry about a tenth. Sequenced: blood. The receptors originated from a woman aged 18-30 years with Graves' hyperthyroidism.

This clonotype was found many times. V is TRBV18 and J is TRBJ1-1, with 7 bases fitting TRBD1. J gave up 8 bases and V 4 bases, and 19 bases lay outside the gene matches. This CDR3 has 17 residues. Germline CDR1 and CDR2: KGHSH and LQKENI. This CDR3 is CASSQQARTRDREEAFF. The DNA for the CDR3 is TGTGCCAGCTCACAGCAGGCACGGACACGGGACAGAGAAGAAGCTTTCTTT.

This clonotype was detected only a few times. The chain carries TRBV29-1 and TRBJ2-5; 9 bases are a match to TRBD1. Losses at the gene ends were 6 bases for V and 7 bases for J; bases not matched to a gene: 6. Germline loops: CDR1 SQVTM, CDR2 ANQGSEA. There are 12 residues in the CDR3. CDR3 sequence reads: CSVGQGTGTQYF. CDR3 DNA: TGCAGCGTGGGACAGGGAACCGGGACCCAGTACTTC.

The chain has TRBV6-5 and TRBJ2-5; TRBD2 matches at 7 bases. This CDR3 spans 17 amino acids. Unmatched junction bases numbered 13, after V lost 2 bases and J lost 4 bases. Germline V gene sequence: CDR1 MNHEY, CDR2 SVGAGI. In DNA form, the CDR3 reads TGTGCCAGCAGTTACCCCCGGGAGGAGGGTGCAGGAGAGACCCAGTACTTC. Amino acid sequence: CASSYPREEGAGETQYF.

This clonotype was recorded a few times. Here the CDR3 DNA reads TGTGCCAGTAGTATATTGGTGGGGAGTCAGCCCCAGCATTTT. Protein sequence: CASSILVGSQPQHF. The chain has TRBV19 and TRBJ1-5; D not certain. Germline values: CDR1 LNHDA, CDR2 SQIVND (reference sequence). The CDR3 sequence is 14 residues long. Trimming left V 2 bases short and J 6 bases short, with 11 bases between.

This clonotype came up many times. The rearrangement uses TRBV2 and TRBJ2-4; 9 nucleotides match TRBD1. Germline assignment: CDR1 SNHLY and CDR2 FYNNEI. This CDR3 is built from 15 residues. Unmatched junction bases numbered 5, after V lost 5 bases and J lost 3 bases. In DNA form, the CDR3 reads TGTGCCAGCAGTCCACAGGGGGCTGGCAAAAACATTCAGTACTTC. Amino acids: CASSPQGAGKNIQYF.

This clonotype was seen only once. The CDR3: CASRPLAGNHTDTQYF. The CDR3 DNA reads as TGTGCCAGTAGGCCCCTAGCGGGGAACCACACAGATACGCAGTATTTT. The rearrangement links TRBV19 to TRBJ2-3, with TRBD2 matching over 9 bases. The CDR3 contains 16 residues. The germline CDR1 and CDR2 sequences are LNHDA and SQIVND (reference sequence). Unmatched junction bases numbered 9, after V lost 6 bases and J lost 2 bases. Full variable domain (rest looked up from reference TRBV19 and TRBJ2-3): DGGITQSPKYLFRKEGQNVTLSCEQNLNHDAMYWYRQDPGQGLRLIYYSQIVNDFQKGDIAEGYSVSREKKESFPLTVTSAQKNPTAFYLCASRPLAGNHTDTQYFGPGTRLTVL.

This clonotype was observed many times. The rearrangement uses TRBV30 and TRBJ1-1; unclear D gene. V shed 0 bases and J shed 4 bases, with 15 bases lying between them. Germline assignment: CDR1 GTSNPN and CDR2 SVGIG (reference sequence). The CDR3 consists of 15 residues. This chain's CDR3 is CAWSVLATAGTEAFF. The CDR3 DNA is TGTGCCTGGAGTGTATTGGCCACGGCCGGCACTGAAGCTTTCTTT.

Ten or more counts support this clonotype. The CDR3 sequence: CASSETGVTDTQYF. CDR3 sequence (DNA): TGTGCCAGCAGCGAGACAGGGGTGACAGATACGCAGTATTTT. This sequence joins TRBV7-9 and TRBJ2-3, with TRBD1 identical over 8 bases. The V and J ends lost 5 bases and 3 bases, in that order; junction bases with no gene match: 4. The CDR3 length is 14 residues. CDR1 and CDR2 (germline): SEHNR, FQNEAQ (reference sequence).

This clonotype has at least ten counts. The V and J genes are TRBV28 and TRBJ2-7; 8 positions agree with TRBD1. The CDR3 has 14 amino acids. Germline V lookup: CDR1 MDHEN, CDR2 SYDVKM. After removal of 6 bases from V and 0 bases from J, the junction contained 4 bases not matched to a gene. The CDR3 DNA reads as TGTGCCAGCAGCGTGGACAGGGTCTCCTACGAGCAGTACTTC. Translating gives CASSVDRVSYEQYF.

This chain connects TRBV7-2 to TRBJ2-1, with TRBD2 matching 9 bases. Trimming removed 5 bases from V and 6 bases from J; junction bases left unmatched: 5. The V gene's germline CDR1 is SGHTA and CDR2 FQGNSA. This CDR3 is built from 14 residues. The CDR3 region has the DNA TGTGCCAGCAGCCTTAGCGGGAGCCCCAATGAGCAGTTCTTC. It translates to CASSLSGSPNEQFF. The whole variable domain, filled in from reference TRBV7-2 and TRBJ2-1, reads GAGVSQSPSNKVTEKGKDVELRCDPISGHTALYWYRQSLGQGLEFLIYFQGNSAPDKSGLPSDRFSAERTGGSVSTLTIQRTQQEDSAVYLCASSLSGSPNEQFFGPGTRLTVL.

This clonotype showed up just a few times. A much larger clone differs by one base, so this may be a read error. The rearrangement links TRBV6-2 or TRBV6-3 to TRBJ2-7; D uncertain. From germline, CDR1 is MNHEY and CDR2 SVGEGT. The CDR3 has 12 residues. V was shortened by 7 bases and J by 1 base, with 8 bases between the two germline ends. CDR3 DNA: TGTGCCAGCACCTTAAAATCCTACGAGCAGTACTTC. Translation gives CASTLKSYEQYF.

Many counts were recorded for this clonotype. The chain combines TRBV28 with TRBJ2-3; tentative D call: TRBD2 (5 bases). Germline V gene sequence: CDR1 MDHEN, CDR2 SYDVKM. Trimming took 6 bases from V and 4 from J, leaving 11 bases between them. The CDR3 is 13 amino acids. CDR3 in DNA: TGTGCCAGCAGCCGGGATCTGGCAGATACGCAGTATTTT. Translated, it gives CASSRDLADTQYF. The whole variable domain, remainder taken from reference TRBV28 and TRBJ2-3, is DVKVTQSSRYLVKRTGEKVFLECVQDMDHENMFWYRQDPGLGLRLIYFSYDVKMKEKGDIPEGYSVSREKKERFSLILESASTNQTSMYLCASSRDLADTQYFGPGTRLTVL.

This clonotype showed up many times. The rearrangement uses TRBV2 and TRBJ2-1; TRBD2 agrees at 11 bases. The CDR3 contains 15 residues. From germline, CDR1 is SNHLY and CDR2 FYNNEI. The ends lost 3 bases at V and 2 bases at J; junction bases unmatched: 0. CDR3 protein: CASSETSGTYNEQFF. In DNA form, the CDR3 reads TGTGCCAGCAGTGAGACTAGCGGGACCTACAATGAGCAGTTCTTC. Complete variable domain (other parts from reference TRBV2 and TRBJ2-1): EPEVTQTPSHQVTQMGQEVILRCVPISNHLYFYWYRQILGQKVEFLVSFYNNEISEKSEIFDDQFSVERPDGSNFTLKIRSTKLEDSAMYFCASSETSGTYNEQFFGPGTRLTVL.

The chain links TRBV11-2 to TRBJ2-1, with 8 bases identical to TRBD2. V lost 4 bases, J lost 9 bases, and 23 bases stayed unmatched. Germline assignment: CDR1 SGHAT and CDR2 FQNNGV. CDR3 length equals 19 residues. CDR3: CASSSGVGAKGLVSGEQFF. In DNA, the CDR3 is TGTGCCAGCAGCTCGGGGGTGGGGGCGAAGGGACTAGTGTCCGGTGAGCAGTTCTTC.

In its sample, this clonotype was seen many times. The gene calls are TRBV13 and TRBJ2-1; D assignment may be TRBD1 or TRBD2 (7 bases each). Germline V CDR1 and CDR2: PRHDT, FYEKMQ (reference sequence). The CDR3 runs to 16 residues. Trimming removed 2 bases at V and 7 bases at J, with 18 bases between. The CDR3 protein is CASSLWRGREWNEQFF. DNA of the CDR3: TGTGCCAGCAGCTTATGGAGGGGGCGGGAGTGGAATGAGCAGTTCTTC. The full variable domain, with the rest looked up from reference TRBV13 and TRBJ2-1, is AAGVIQSPRHLIKEKRETATLKCYPIPRHDTVYWYQQGPGQDPQFLISFYEKMQSDKGSIPDRFSAQQFSDYHSELNMSSLELGDSALYFCASSLWRGREWNEQFFGPGTRLTVL.

The table lists this clonotype with a few counts. J is TRBJ2-1 and V is TRBV7-6; 12 bases align to TRBD2. This CDR3 is built from 15 residues. Looked up from germline, CDR1 is SGHVS and CDR2 is FNYEAQ. Trimming took 3 bases from V and 8 from J; bases not matched to a gene: 5. CDR3: CASSFPSGRDYEQFF. CDR3 in DNA: TGTGCCAGCAGCTTTCCTAGCGGGAGGGATTATGAGCAGTTCTTC.

This clonotype was counted ten times or more. The genes are TRBV4-1 and TRBJ2-5; TRBD2 agrees at 15 bases. This CDR3 has 20 residues. After removal of 0 bases from V and 5 bases from J, the junction contained 13 bases not matched to a gene. Per the germline V gene, CDR1 is MGHRA and CDR2 is YSYEKL. As DNA, the CDR3 is TGCGCCAGCAGCCAAGATTGGGGGACTAGCGGGAGGCCGGGGAGGGAGACCCAGTACTTC. Its translation: CASSQDWGTSGRPGRETQYF.

V gene TRBV19 combines with J gene TRBJ1-3; 7 nucleotides agree with TRBD1. Trimming cost V 5 bases and J 0 bases; bases outside gene matches: 7. Germline V gene sequence: CDR1 LNHDA, CDR2 SQIVND (reference sequence). The length of the CDR3 is 16 residues. For the CDR3, the DNA is TGTGCCAGTAGTCCCCGGACAGGCCTCTCTGGAAACACCATATATTTT. Its translation is CASSPRTGLSGNTIYF.

This clonotype was seen a few times. This chain joins TRBV6-1 and TRBJ2-3, with 9 positions matching TRBD2. This CDR3 spans 15 amino acids. Per germline, CDR1 MNHNS and CDR2 SASEGT. The trim removed 7 bases at V and 0 bases at J, leaving 5 bases unmatched. The CDR3 region has the DNA TGTGCCAGCATAGCTAGCGGGGCCAGCACAGATACGCAGTATTTT. Protein product: CASIASGASTDTQYF.

This clonotype showed up many times. The chain carries TRBV11-2 and TRBJ2-1; 9 bases agree with TRBD2. Losses at the gene ends were 1 base for V and 8 bases for J; bases not matched to a gene: 6. The CDR3 is made up of 15 amino acids. CDR1 and CDR2 from the germline V gene are SGHAT and FQNNGV. CDR3 sequence (DNA): TGTGCCAGCAGCTTAGCAGCGGGAGGAATCGATGAGCAGTTCTTC. Encoded protein: CASSLAAGGIDEQFF.

This clonotype was detected many times. The chain links TRBV28 to TRBJ1-1, with 7 bases lining up with TRBD1. Germline trimming cut 4 bases from V and 6 bases from J; bases unmatched to any gene: 8. This CDR3 contains 14 residues. Germline V gene lookup returns CDR1 MDHEN and CDR2 SYDVKM. The CDR3 region is CASSWYRGNAEAFF. The CDR3 DNA reads as TGTGCCAGCAGTTGGTACAGGGGCAACGCTGAAGCTTTCTTT.

This chain uses TRBV20-1 with TRBJ2-5; 12 nucleotides match TRBD2. The ends lost 0 bases at V and 5 bases at J; junction bases unmatched: 4. The germline gives CDR1 DFQATT, CDR2 SNEGSKA (reference sequence). CDR3 length: 15 residues. The DNA of the CDR3 is TGCAGTGCTAGAGAAAGACTAGCGGGAGTGGAGACCCAGTACTTC. It specifies CSARERLAGVETQYF.

Many counts were recorded for this clonotype. V gene TRBV10-3 combines with J gene TRBJ2-5; 11 bases align to TRBD2. V lost 3 bases to trimming and J lost 3 bases; unmatched junction nucleotides: 9. This CDR3 comprises 17 residues. Germline CDR1 ENHRY, CDR2 SYGVKD. The CDR3 spells CAISDPSTSGIKETQYF. The CDR3 DNA is TGTGCCATCAGTGATCCCTCGACTAGCGGGATCAAAGAGACCCAGTACTTC.

In this sample, this clonotype turned up many times. The chain carries TRBV20-1 and TRBJ2-1; D gene ambiguous. The ends were cut back, 0 bases at V and 0 bases at J, with 12 bases in the middle. Germline V gene lookup returns CDR1 DFQATT and CDR2 SNEGSKA (reference sequence). CDR3 length: 16 residues. CDR3 nucleotides: TGCAGTGCTAGAGATCCCGCCGGCCACTCCTACAATGAGCAGTTCTTC. Amino acids: CSARDPAGHSYNEQFF.

In its sample, this clonotype was seen many times. The gene calls are TRBV11-3 and TRBJ2-7; D might be TRBD2 (6 bases). The CDR3 length is 14 residues. Germline V CDR1 and CDR2: SGHNT, YENEEA. V shed 7 bases and J shed 3 bases, with 16 bases lying between them. The CDR3 sequence: CASNRRGQFYEQYF. CDR3 nucleotide sequence: TGTGCCAGCAACCGGAGGGGTCAGTTCTACGAGCAGTACTTC.

This clonotype was seen at least ten times. The chain joins TRBV28 to TRBJ2-5; D perhaps matches TRBD1 (5 bases). Germline V gene data show CDR1 as MDHEN and CDR2 as SYDVKM. The CDR3 totals 13 residues. The V end lost 5 bases, the J end lost 7 bases, and 14 bases lay between the germline ends. CDR3 bases: TGTGCCAGCAGTATGCTGCCCAGGGTGACCCAGTACTTC. It specifies CASSMLPRVTQYF. Full variable domain (remainder filled in from reference TRBV28 and TRBJ2-5): DVKVTQSSRYLVKRTGEKVFLECVQDMDHENMFWYRQDPGLGLRLIYFSYDVKMKEKGDIPEGYSVSREKKERFSLILESASTNQTSMYLCASSMLPRVTQYFGPGTRLLVL.

This clonotype was recorded at least ten times. The CDR3 loop reads CASRPGGRYGYTF. The CDR3 DNA is TGTGCCAGCAGGCCAGGGGGCCGGTATGGCTACACCTTC. The chain couples TRBV3-1 to TRBJ1-2; 8 bases align to TRBD1. The V gene's germline CDR1 is LGHDT and CDR2 YNNKEL (reference sequence). V lost 6 bases and J lost 5; bases outside the gene matches: 5. The CDR3 runs 13 residues.

This clonotype showed up many times. The chain uses TRBV7-3 and TRBJ2-3; D is possibly TRBD1 or TRBD2 (6 bases each). Germline CDR1 reads SGHTA; CDR2 reads FQGTGA. CDR3 size: 17 residues. V lost 5 bases, J lost 2 bases, and 20 bases lay in between. CDR3 nucleotides: TGTGCCAGCAGCCCTAACCCGGGGGCCATTACCACAGATACGCAGTATTTT. Translation: CASSPNPGAITTDTQYF.

Note on this clonotype: A much larger clone lies a single base off, so this may be a read error. The chain recombines TRBV6-1 with TRBJ2-7, with D perhaps TRBD1 (6 bases). There are 15 residues in the CDR3. Germline CDR1 reads MNHNS; CDR2 reads SASEGT. Trimming pared 6 bases from V and 5 bases from J, leaving 20 bases between. The CDR3 loop reads CASRRNMGHPHEQYF. The CDR3 DNA follows: TGTGCCAGCAGGCGCAACATGGGACACCCCCACGAGCAGTACTTC.